Sequencing of this T cell receptor beta chain was carried out in a study of T cells in localized non-small cell lung cancer. Data came from immunoSEQ multiplex PCR; TCRdb stores just in-frame clones and leaves some out. This sample has 25,000 to 40,000 clones, with roughly 75% found just once. Regarding this clone: The antigen is not known.

Findings and caveats of the study: Appearing in adjacent lung were a median around 60 of the top 100 tumor clones.

CDR1 and CDR2 (germline): SGHRS, YFSETQ. J gave up 3 bases and V 4 bases, and 12 bases lay outside the gene matches. The CDR3 sequence is 16 residues long. The sequence was collected from a male donor aged 60 or older with stage II squamous cell lung carcinoma. The sample was peripheral blood, taken before any cancer treatment. This chain joins TRBV5-1 and TRBJ2-7, with 8 bases fitting TRBD2. As DNA, the CDR3 is TGCGCCAGCAGCACCGGTGGTAGCGGGACGGGCTACGAGCAGTACTTC. Translated, it gives CASSTGGSGTGYEQYF.